The 18 T cell receptor beta chains below were found in one sample sequenced in a study of human T cells and chemical hapten exposure. TCRdb processed the RACE reads anew with MiXCR; each CDR3 protein has one entry. Of 150,000 to 200,000 distinct CDR3 sequences listed, roughly 15% were seen once; the top ten hold about 1.7%. Time point described: patch test 1, 2 weeks after DPC sensitization. Treatment specified: therapeutic diphenylcyclopropenone sensitization with weekly scalp DPC. Specimen: whole blood, collected in connection with sensitization to the hapten diphenylcyclopropenone (DPC). These receptors were collected from a woman in her thirties with alopecia areata. Some clones in this sample may be carry-over from other donors' samples.

The chain carries TRBV29-1 and TRBJ2-3; D unresolved. Trimming left V 4 bases short and J 2 bases short, with 10 bases between. This CDR3 region has 13 residues. The germline V gene has CDR1 SQVTM and CDR2 ANQGSEA. The CDR3 nucleotides are TGCAGCGTTGGCCACAGTTCCACAGATACGCAGTATTTT. Protein product: CSVGHSSTDTQYF.

With regard to this clonotype: A much larger clone is a single base away; this may be a read error. V usage is TRBV7-6 and J usage is TRBJ1-2; 8 bases map to TRBD1. The V gene's germline CDR1 is SGHVS and CDR2 FNYEAQ. Germline trimming cut 5 bases from V and 3 bases from J; bases unmatched to any gene: 2. The CDR3 consists of 13 residues. The CDR3 DNA reads as TGTGCCAGCAGCCTGGGACAGGACTATGGCTACACCTTC. Translation: CASSLGQDYGYTF.

This clonotype was observed at least ten times. This chain links TRBV5-4 with TRBJ1-1; D gene unclear. Trimming stripped 10 bases from V and 4 bases from J, with 14 bases between. The CDR3 has 12 residues. Germline CDR1 and CDR2: SGHNT and YYREEE (reference sequence). CDR3 bases: TGTGCCGTCGGGAGAGGGCCCACTGAAGCTTTCTTT. It is translated as CAVGRGPTEAFF.

This clonotype showed up just a few times. V usage is TRBV5-1 and J usage is TRBJ2-2; no clear D. This CDR3 spans 14 amino acids. Germline loops: CDR1 SGHRS, CDR2 YFSETQ. V was pared by 4 bases and J by 2 bases, with 9 bases between. The CDR3 protein is CASSLDINTGELFF. CDR3 nucleotide sequence: TGCGCCAGCAGCCTTGATATTAACACCGGGGAGCTGTTTTTT.

There are a few counts of this clonotype. The genes are TRBV7-6 and TRBJ2-7; D is perhaps TRBD2 (6 bases). CDR1 SGHVS and CDR2 FNYEAQ come from the germline V gene. V lost 5 bases, J lost 6 bases, and 17 bases lay in between. There are 14 residues in the CDR3. The CDR3 region is CASSPRDSDPEQYF. The CDR3 bases are TGTGCCAGCAGCCCACGGGACTCCGATCCCGAGCAGTACTTC.

V is TRBV7-9 and J is TRBJ2-4, with D unclear. This CDR3 has 15 residues. Germline V lookup: CDR1 SEHNR, CDR2 FQNEAQ (reference sequence). V lost 1 base and J lost 0, with 7 bases in between. CDR3 in amino acids: CASSLGKIAKNIQYF. The DNA of the CDR3 is TGTGCCAGCAGCTTAGGGAAGATAGCCAAAAACATTCAGTACTTC.

This clonotype was seen more than once but under ten times. The chain recombines TRBV20-1 with TRBJ2-1; 10 nucleotides align to TRBD2. The CDR3 has 15 residues. Germline assignment: CDR1 DFQATT and CDR2 SNEGSKA (reference sequence). V shed 2 bases, J shed 4 bases, and the junction held 5 bases outside the gene matches. The CDR3 here is CSARRLAGTYNEQFF. DNA for the CDR3: TGCAGTGCTAGAAGACTAGCGGGTACTTACAATGAGCAGTTCTTC.

Ten or more counts support this clonotype. This chain uses TRBV28 with TRBJ1-2, with 10 positions matching TRBD1. The V gene's germline CDR1 is MDHEN and CDR2 SYDVKM. J lost 6 bases, V lost 3 bases, and 7 bases had no gene match. CDR3 length equals 15 residues. CDR3 nucleotide sequence: TGTGCCAGCAGTTTCACTCAGACAGGGGGCAATGGCTACACCTTC. It yields the protein CASSFTQTGGNGYTF.

This clonotype was seen only a few times. CDR3 nucleotide sequence: TGTGCCAGCAGTTTCCACAGGGCTGGCTATGGCTACACCTTC. It specifies CASSFHRAGYGYTF. The chain links TRBV12-3 or TRBV12-4 to TRBJ1-2; TRBD1 might be the D (6 bases). The V and J ends lost 3 bases and 4 bases respectively, with 12 bases between them. This CDR3 comprises 14 residues.

This chain connects TRBV14 to TRBJ1-6; no firm D call. Looked up from germline, CDR1 is SGHDN and CDR2 is FVKESK. This CDR3 has 13 amino acids. Trimming stripped 3 bases from V and 7 bases from J, with 7 bases between. DNA of the CDR3: TGTGCCAGCAGCCAGGGGAACAATTCACCCCTCCACTTT. Encoded protein: CASSQGNNSPLHF.

There are many counts of this clonotype. The chain combines TRBV18 with TRBJ1-1; tentatively, D is TRBD1 (6 bases). Per germline, CDR1 KGHSH and CDR2 LQKENI. The germline V and J ends were trimmed by 2 bases and 1 base, with 11 bases remaining between them. The CDR3 totals 15 residues. As DNA, the CDR3 is TGTGCCAGCTCACCAGTAGGACAGCGGAACACTGAAGCTTTCTTT. Amino acids: CASSPVGQRNTEAFF.

Only a few counts were recorded for this clonotype. The chain recombines TRBV6-1 with TRBJ2-7; perhaps TRBD2 as D (7 bases). The CDR3 has 15 residues. Germline CDR1 MNHNS, CDR2 SASEGT. Trimming removed 7 bases from V and 7 bases from J, with 23 bases in between. This chain's CDR3 is CASTIGGGAASEQYF. For the CDR3, the DNA is TGTGCCAGCACCATAGGTGGGGGGGCAGCCTCGGAGCAGTACTTC.

The V and J genes are TRBV5-1 and TRBJ1-5; D gene ambiguous. Germline V gene lookup returns CDR1 SGHRS and CDR2 YFSETQ. The CDR3 length is 13 residues. The germline V and J ends were trimmed by 1 base and 10 bases, with 12 bases remaining between them. Written as DNA, the CDR3 is TGCGCCAGCAGCTTGATGGAGGGTACACCCCAGCATTTT. Residues: CASSLMEGTPQHF.

In this sample, this clonotype turned up a few times. J is TRBJ1-1 and V is TRBV12-3 or TRBV12-4, with TRBD1 as a possible D gene (5 bases). V was cut by 6 bases and J by 1 base, with 9 bases left in between. CDR3 length: 13 residues. CDR3 sequence reads: CASSRQWNTEAFF. DNA of the CDR3: TGTGCCAGCAGCCGACAGTGGAACACTGAAGCTTTCTTT.

This clonotype was picked up a small number of times. V gene TRBV5-6 combines with J gene TRBJ1-1; D not resolved. The CDR3 length is 17 residues. Germline V gene lookup returns CDR1 SGHDT and CDR2 YYEEEE. Trimming took off 0 bases at V and 4 bases at J, with 19 bases between the two ends. The CDR3 bases are TGTGCCAGCAGCTTGGGAAGGCGGGGTATCGCGGGCACTGAAGCTTTCTTT. Amino acid sequence: CASSLGRRGIAGTEAFF.

The sample holds many counts of this clonotype. The V and J genes are TRBV7-2 and TRBJ2-3; D is unclear. This CDR3 has 12 amino acids. Germline V CDR1 and CDR2: SGHTA, FQGNSA. V was trimmed by 5 bases and J by 4 bases, leaving 7 bases between them. The CDR3 sequence: CASSPRSDTQYF. The CDR3 bases are TGTGCCAGCAGCCCACGGTCAGATACGCAGTATTTT.

The chain employs TRBV6-6 and TRBJ1-5; D gene uncertain. This CDR3 contains 14 residues. Germline values: CDR1 MNHNY, CDR2 SVGAGI (reference sequence). Trimming took 2 bases from V and 5 from J, leaving 10 bases between them. The CDR3 loop reads CASSYPARYQPQHF. In DNA, the CDR3 is TGTGCCAGCAGTTACCCAGCAAGGTATCAGCCCCAGCATTTT.

J is TRBJ1-1 and V is TRBV10-2; D remains ambiguous. The CDR3 totals 12 residues. Trimming left V 4 bases short and J 6 bases short, with 9 bases between. From germline, CDR1 is WSHSY and CDR2 SAAADI. In DNA form, the CDR3 reads TGCGCCAGCAGTGCGGCAAGATCTGAAGCTTTCTTT. Protein sequence: CASSAARSEAFF.